The rows below give T cell receptor beta chains drawn from one sample of a study of post-analysis software for immune sequencing data. TCRdb redid the calling of the PCR reads with MiXCR, one entry per CDR3 protein. The sample carries 750,000 to 950,000 distinct CDR3 sequences, 53% recorded once. Sequences were obtained from blood. All receptors derive from a girl aged 5-17 years with multiple sclerosis. Both conserved end residues are part of each CDR3. The D gene is left open where the match is weak. The listing skips clone size in some rows; elsewhere it reads once, few, many or a size class.

CDR3	DNA	D	J	size	V
CASSPMGGVVSSYNEQFF	TGTGCCAGCTCACCAATGGGCGGGGTGGTGAGCTCCTACAATGAGCAGTTCTTC	.	TRBJ2-1	.	TRBV18
CSVVTSGGKETQYF	TGCAGCGTTGTGACTAGCGGGGGAAAAGAGACCCAGTACTTC	TRBD2	TRBJ2-5	few	TRBV29-1
CSVLGPTRQETQYF	TGCAGTGTCTTGGGGCCTACTCGCCAAGAGACCCAGTACTTC	.	TRBJ2-5	.	TRBV20-1
CASSSAGGFEQYF	TGCGCCAGCAGCTCAGCGGGAGGCTTCGAGCAGTACTTC	TRBD2	TRBJ2-7	few	TRBV5-1
CATRDGSYGYTF	TGTGCCACAAGGGACGGCTCCTATGGCTACACCTTC	.	TRBJ1-2	.	TRBV24-1
CASSYQQGVTGELFF	TGTGCCAGCAGTTACCAGCAGGGCGTGACCGGGGAGCTGTTTTTT	.	TRBJ2-2	.	TRBV6-5
CASSFRAAQAYGYTF	TGTGCCAGCAGTTTTCGGGCGGCCCAAGCCTATGGCTACACCTTC	.	TRBJ1-2	.	TRBV27
CASTTLMGRGVDTQYF	TGTGCCAGCACCACTCTAATGGGGCGGGGGGTGGATACGCAGTATTTT	TRBD2	TRBJ2-3	.	TRBV12-3/TRBV12-4
CASSLAPASGRAYNEQFF	TGTGCCAGCAGCTTAGCGCCCGCTAGCGGGAGGGCCTACAATGAGCAGTTCTTC	TRBD2	TRBJ2-1	.	TRBV7-8
CSVAPGTGAVEQYF	TGCAGCGTTGCGCCCGGGACAGGGGCTGTCGAGCAGTACTTC	TRBD1	TRBJ2-7	.	TRBV29-1
CASSYKAGGSTDTQYF	TGTGCCAGCAGCTACAAAGCGGGAGGTAGCACAGATACGCAGTATTTT	TRBD2	TRBJ2-3	.	TRBV14
CSAGRAGGTYEQYF	TGCAGTGCTGGAAGAGCGGGGGGGACCTACGAGCAGTACTTC	TRBD2	TRBJ2-7	.	TRBV20-1
CASSEFKGWADSHEQYF	TGTGCCAGCAGTGAATTTAAAGGTTGGGCAGACTCTCACGAGCAGTACTTC	.	TRBJ2-7	.	TRBV2
CASSLGFTVGAEAFF	TGTGCCAGCAGCTTAGGGTTTACGGTAGGGGCTGAAGCTTTCTTT	.	TRBJ1-1	.	TRBV7-3
CSVGFSASTDTQYF	TGCAGCGTTGGGTTCAGTGCTAGCACAGATACGCAGTATTTT	.	TRBJ2-3	few	TRBV29-1
CASSESGQSYEQYF	TGCGCCAGCAGCGAATCGGGACAGTCCTACGAGCAGTACTTC	TRBD1	TRBJ2-7	few	TRBV5-1